Given below is one TCR beta chain in context. Its antigen is undetermined. This entry comes from a study of cytomegalovirus exposure and HLA in healthy donors. Findings and limits, study-wide: The study labeled approximately 150 TCR beta chains cytomegalovirus-associated. There were reportedly fewer N-insertions in an Asian-associated ancestry cluster than the roughly 670-donor mean, in a later analysis. The analysis excluded some indistinguishable V segments, including TRBV6-2 and TRBV6-3.

Primers: 60 Vbeta forward and 13 Jbeta reverse. Original methodology: About 12 million shared chains were among the 65 million to 85 million unique TCR beta chains that a later analysis counted. Profiled with immunoSEQ multiplex PCR; TCRdb holds only in-frame clones, not every one. The DNA was the basis for D and trimming; V, J and clone size are from that table. The data hold more than 150,000 clones, with roughly four fifths observed a single time. The germline V gene has CDR1 LNHDA and CDR2 SQIVND (reference sequence). The CDR3 has 14 amino acids. V lost 7 bases and J lost 0, with 11 bases in between.

This TCR came from a woman younger than 30 in good health and CMV-seronegative. Material for sequencing was PBMCs. The chain recombines TRBV19 with TRBJ2-3; weak D call: TRBD1 (5 bases). CDR3 nucleotide sequence: TGTGCCAGTACCCACAGGTTAAGCACAGATACGCAGTATTTT. Amino acids: CASTHRLSTDTQYF.